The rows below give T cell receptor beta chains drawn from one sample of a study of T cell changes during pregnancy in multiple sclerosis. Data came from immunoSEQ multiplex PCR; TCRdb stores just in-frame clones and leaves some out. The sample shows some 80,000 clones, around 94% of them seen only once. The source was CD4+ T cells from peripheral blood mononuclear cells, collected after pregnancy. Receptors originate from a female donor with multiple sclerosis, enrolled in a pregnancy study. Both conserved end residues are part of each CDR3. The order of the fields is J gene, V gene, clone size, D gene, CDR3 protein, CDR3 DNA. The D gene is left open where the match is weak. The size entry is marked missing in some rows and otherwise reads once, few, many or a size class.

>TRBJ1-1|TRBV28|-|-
CASSLIRGGKAFF
TGTGCCAGCAGTCTTATAAGGGGGGGGAAAGCTTTCTTT
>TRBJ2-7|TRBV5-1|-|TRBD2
CASSTGAGGGTYEQYF
TGCGCCAGCAGCACGGGAGCGGGAGGAGGGACCTACGAGCAGTACTTC
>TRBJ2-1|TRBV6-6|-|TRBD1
CASSKGANNEQFF
TGTGCCAGCAGCAAGGGGGCTAACAATGAGCAGTTCTTC
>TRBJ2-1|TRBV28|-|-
CASSARGGGSDEQFF
TGTGCCAGCAGTGCCCGAGGGGGAGGGTCCGATGAGCAGTTCTTC
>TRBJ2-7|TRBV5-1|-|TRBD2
CASSRTSGSYEQYF
TGCGCCAGCAGCAGGACTAGCGGGTCCTACGAGCAGTACTTC
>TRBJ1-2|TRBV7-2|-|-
CASTKSGGAPYGYTF
TGTGCCAGCACCAAAAGTGGGGGGGCGCCATATGGCTACACCTTC
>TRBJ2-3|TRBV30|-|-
CAWSVQRQLSTDTQYF
TGTGCCTGGAGTGTACAACGACAGTTAAGCACAGATACGCAGTATTTT
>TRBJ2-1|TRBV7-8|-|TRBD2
CASSSARTSAHNEQFF
TGTGCCAGCAGCTCCGCCCGGACTAGCGCCCACAATGAGCAGTTCTTC
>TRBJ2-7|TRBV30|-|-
CASDYGSYEQYF
TGTGCCTCGGACTATGGGTCCTACGAGCAGTACTTC
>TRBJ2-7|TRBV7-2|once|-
CASSSGGPYEQYF
TGTGCCAGCAGCTCCGGGGGTCCCTACGAGCAGTACTTC
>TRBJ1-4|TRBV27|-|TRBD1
CASGRDSFFNEKLFF
TGTGCCAGCGGAAGGGACAGTTTCTTTAATGAAAAACTGTTTTTT
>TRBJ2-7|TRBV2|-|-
CASSAFQGNSDEQYF
TGTGCCAGCAGTGCATTCCAGGGTAATTCTGACGAGCAGTACTTC
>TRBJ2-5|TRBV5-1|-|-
CASSSTTVRETQYF
TGCGCCAGCAGCTCGACGACAGTTCGAGAGACCCAGTACTTC
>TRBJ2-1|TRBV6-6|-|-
CAISQGLLSYNEQFF
TGTGCCATTTCCCAGGGGTTACTTTCCTACAATGAGCAGTTCTTC
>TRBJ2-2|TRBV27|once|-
CASSFVRSTGELFF
TGTGCCAGCAGTTTTGTGAGGTCCACCGGGGAGCTGTTTTTT
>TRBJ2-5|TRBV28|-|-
CASSFRGQETQYF
TGTGCCAGCAGTTTTCGAGGCCAAGAGACCCAGTACTTC
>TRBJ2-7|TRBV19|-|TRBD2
CASSTIAGGPYEQYF
TGTGCCAGTAGTACTATAGCGGGAGGGCCGTACGAGCAGTACTTC
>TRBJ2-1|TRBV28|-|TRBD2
CASSLSSGASNEQFF
TGTGCCAGCAGTTTGTCTAGCGGGGCGAGCAATGAGCAGTTCTTC
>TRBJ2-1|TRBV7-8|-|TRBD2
CASSLGSVREIGYNEQFF
TGTGCCAGCAGCTTAGGTAGCGTGCGGGAGATTGGCTACAATGAGCAGTTCTTC
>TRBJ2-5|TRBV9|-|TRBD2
CASSVASGRRETQYF
TGTGCCAGCAGCGTCGCTAGCGGGAGAAGGGAGACCCAGTACTTC
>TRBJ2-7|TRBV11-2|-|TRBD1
CASSDLGTGVNEQYF
TGTGCCAGCAGCGATTTGGGGACAGGGGTGAACGAGCAGTACTTC
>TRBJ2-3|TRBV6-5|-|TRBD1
CASRRQGTLPDTQYF
TGTGCCAGCAGGCGACAGGGAACCCTGCCAGATACGCAGTATTTT
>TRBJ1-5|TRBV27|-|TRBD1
CASSGTVGQPQHF
TGTGCCAGCAGTGGGACAGTAGGGCAGCCCCAGCATTTT
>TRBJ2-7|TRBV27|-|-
CASSLSKTGYEQYF
TGTGCCAGCAGTTTATCGAAGACAGGATACGAGCAGTACTTC
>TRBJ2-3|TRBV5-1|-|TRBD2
CASSHLMREGTDTQYF
TGCGCCAGCAGCCACCTTATGCGGGAGGGCACAGATACGCAGTATTTT
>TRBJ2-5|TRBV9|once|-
CASSVAGEPGTQYF
TGTGCCAGCAGCGTAGCGGGGGAACCAGGGACCCAGTACTTC
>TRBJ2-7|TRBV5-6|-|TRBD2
CASSLRGRGHEQYF
TGTGCCAGCAGCTTACGAGGGAGGGGCCACGAGCAGTACTTC
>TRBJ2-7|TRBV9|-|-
CASSVEFKGGEQYF
TGTGCCAGCAGCGTAGAGTTTAAAGGCGGCGAGCAGTACTTC
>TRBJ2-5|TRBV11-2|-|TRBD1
CASSLGTAPRETQYF
TGTGCCAGCAGCCTCGGGACAGCGCCTCGGGAGACCCAGTACTTC
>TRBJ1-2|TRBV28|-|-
CASSSGPGSTGGYTF
TGTGCCAGCAGTTCTGGGCCAGGGTCTACTGGGGGCTACACCTTC
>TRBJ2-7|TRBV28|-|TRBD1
CASSETGTPEQYF
TGTGCCAGCAGTGAGACAGGGACCCCCGAGCAGTACTTC
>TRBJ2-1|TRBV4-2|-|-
CASSQRELSYNEQFF
TGTGCCAGCAGCCAGAGGGAGCTTTCCTACAATGAGCAGTTCTTC
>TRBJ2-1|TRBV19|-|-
CASTSLNEQFF
TGTGCCAGTACCTCACTCAATGAGCAGTTCTTC
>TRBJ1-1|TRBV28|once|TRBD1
CASSLGGQGRLYTEAFF
TGTGCCAGCAGTTTAGGGGGACAGGGGAGGTTATACACTGAAGCTTTCTTT
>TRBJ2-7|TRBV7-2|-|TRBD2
CASRQGLAGGLGSYEQYF
TGTGCCAGCAGACAGGGACTAGCGGGAGGGCTGGGCTCCTACGAGCAGTACTTC
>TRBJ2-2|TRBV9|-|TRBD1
CASSVRGQYTGELFF
TGTGCCAGCAGCGTGAGGGGACAGTACACCGGGGAGCTGTTTTTT
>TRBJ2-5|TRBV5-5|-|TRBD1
CASSQVGQGQTQYF
TGTGCCAGCAGTCAAGTGGGACAGGGTCAGACCCAGTACTTC
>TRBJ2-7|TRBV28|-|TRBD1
CASSYLEGARDEQYF
TGTGCCAGCAGCTATCTAGAGGGGGCCCGGGACGAGCAGTACTTC
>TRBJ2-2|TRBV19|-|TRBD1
CASKVTGVTGELFF
TGTGCCAGTAAAGTCACAGGGGTTACCGGGGAGCTGTTTTTT
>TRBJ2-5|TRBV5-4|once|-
CASSRSTDWQETQYF
TGTGCCAGCAGCAGAAGCACGGACTGGCAAGAGACCCAGTACTTC
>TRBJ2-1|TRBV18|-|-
CASSSTQGSYNEQFF
TGTGCCAGCTCCTCGACGCAGGGTTCCTACAATGAGCAGTTCTTC
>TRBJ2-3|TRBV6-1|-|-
CASSERAGGTDTQYF
TGTGCCAGCAGTGAAAGGGCCGGGGGCACAGATACGCAGTATTTT
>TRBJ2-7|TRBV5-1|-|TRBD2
CASSLGREINEQYF
TGCGCCAGCAGCTTAGGGCGGGAGATCAACGAGCAGTACTTC